This T cell receptor beta chain comes out of a study of blood T cell repertoires in COVID-19. Looking at the study overall: The analysed material was cDNA or gDNA that came from T cells, B-cell-depleted T cells, or PBMCs.

This clone was seen only once. In the original processing: Quantification of nucleated cells was approximated via reference gene primer amplification. Sequencing used immunoSEQ multiplex PCR; TCRdb keeps in-frame clones, though not all of them. The V and J calls and the clone size are those of that table, but D and trimming were determined from the DNA. Among hundreds of thousands of clones, roughly 88% were seen once, and the ten largest hold just under 0.8%. Trimming took 3 bases from V and 3 from J, leaving 11 bases between them. Germline V gene lookup returns CDR1 LNHDA and CDR2 SQIVND (reference sequence). This CDR3 region has 15 residues.

This clonotype was obtained from a woman aged 25-40 years with acute or convalescent COVID-19. The chain carries TRBV19 and TRBJ2-2; TRBD1 is a possible D gene (5 bases). Material for sequencing was peripheral blood. This CDR3 is CASSIVGAHTGELFF. DNA for the CDR3: TGTGCCAGTAGTATCGTAGGGGCCCACACCGGGGAGCTGTTTTTT.